This T cell receptor beta chain was profiled in a study of regulatory T cells in long-lasting Graves disease. The CDR3 has 16 residues. Germline CDR1 is SEHNR and CDR2 is FQNEAQ (reference sequence). The V gene lost 5 bases and the J gene lost 2 bases, with 16 bases spanning the gap. The time point was: newly diagnosed GD, antithyroid drugs for less than 3 months. With RNA extracted from PBMCs as input, the TCR library was made. The authors built TCR beta libraries using iRepertoire HTBI primers and Arm-PCR of CDR3 regions. TCRdb analysed the multiplex PCR reads with MiXCR anew, one entry per CDR3 protein. The table shows 500,000 or so distinct CDR3 sequences, with 12% to 15% occurring only once. These same data were also listed under a study on T cells in Graves' hyperthyroidism and ophthalmopathy. That work states: Lactation, pregnancy, other autoimmune disease or uncontrolled infection led to exclusion of patients. First-round RT-PCR targeting the TCR CDR3 was performed with the HTBI primer set.

The material was peripheral blood mononuclear cells (PBMCs), obtained at new diagnosis, from a patient treated with antithyroid drugs. The rearrangement joins TRBV7-9 to TRBJ1-5; no reliable D call. The receptor comes from a woman in her forties or fifties with Graves disease. The CDR3 coding sequence is TGTGCCAGCAGCCCAGGTGTCGGGTCCGGCAATCAGCCCCAGCATTTT. It translates to CASSPGVGSGNQPQHF.